The 28 T cell receptor beta chains below all came from one sample that was sequenced in a study of CD4 and CD8 cells across lung adenocarcinoma regions. MiXCR, run by TCRdb on the PCR reads, gives a single entry per CDR3 protein. The table shows roughly 10,000 distinct CDR3 sequences, with around 51% occurring only once. The source material was CD4+ T cells from the margin of a lung tumor. The receptor set was obtained from a male donor with lung adenocarcinoma. The CD4 and CD8 labels of this study may be unreliable.

This clonotype has a handful of counts. This sequence joins TRBV6-1 and TRBJ2-2; possible D gene TRBD2, 6 bases. CDR1 MNHNS and CDR2 SASEGT come from the germline V gene. The germline V and J ends were trimmed by 9 bases and 1 base, with 15 bases remaining between them. CDR3 length: 15 amino acids. CDR3 residues: CASSLLARNTGELFF. Written as DNA, the CDR3 is TGTGCCAGTTCCCTGCTAGCGCGGAACACCGGGGAGCTGTTTTTT.

This clonotype was counted ten times or more. The chain has TRBV6-5 and TRBJ1-1; 7 bases match TRBD1. From germline, CDR1 is MNHEY and CDR2 SVGAGI. The CDR3 sequence is 12 residues long. V shed 4 bases and J 7 bases; nucleotides not matched to a gene: 3. Here the CDR3 reads CASSSTGVEAFF. Written as DNA, the CDR3 is TGTGCCAGCAGTTCCACAGGGGTTGAAGCTTTCTTT.

Relative to its sample, this clonotype is medium-sized. The rearrangement uses TRBV7-3 and TRBJ2-1; 10 bases fit TRBD1. This CDR3 has 16 residues. Trimming cost V 5 bases and J 9 bases; bases outside gene matches: 13. The germline CDR1 and CDR2 sequences are SGHTA and FQGTGA. This CDR3 reads CASSAFDRGLSGEQFF. The CDR3 nucleotides are TGTGCCAGCAGCGCTTTTGACAGGGGGCTATCTGGTGAGCAGTTCTTC.

This chain connects TRBV24-1 to TRBJ2-5; weak D call: TRBD2 (5 bases). The CDR3 extends over 13 amino acids. The germline V gene has CDR1 KGHDR and CDR2 SFDVKD. The V end was cut by 5 bases, the J end by 4 bases, with 10 bases between. This CDR3 reads CATSVASLETQYF. Here the CDR3 DNA reads TGTGCCACCAGTGTCGCTAGCTTAGAGACCCAGTACTTC.

V is TRBV6-1 and J is TRBJ2-1, with 10 bases lining up with TRBD2. CDR3 size: 15 residues. After removal of 6 bases from V and 3 bases from J, the junction contained 5 bases not matched to a gene. The germline V gene encodes CDR1 MNHNS and CDR2 SASEGT. CDR3 bases: TGTGCCAGCAGCCGGACTAGCGGAGACTACAATGAGCAGTTCTTC. Amino acid sequence: CASSRTSGDYNEQFF.

By share, this clonotype counts as medium-sized. V is TRBV27 and J is TRBJ2-3; no definite D call. CDR1 MNHEY and CDR2 SMNVEV come from the germline V gene (reference sequence). The CDR3 has 13 amino acids. V shed 7 bases and J shed 7 bases, with 15 bases lying between them. The CDR3 reads CASIGLTPYTQYF. The CDR3 region has the DNA TGTGCCAGCATTGGGCTGACACCGTATACGCAGTATTTT.

The CDR3 loop is CASISGAGIQETQYF. For the CDR3, the DNA is TGTGCCAGCATTTCTGGAGCGGGGATCCAAGAGACCCAGTACTTC. This rearrangement joins TRBV6-5 to TRBJ2-1, with 7 bases matching TRBD2. Near its end, the DNA agrees better with TRBJ2-5, so the J call may be wrong. In germline, CDR1 is MNHEY, CDR2 SVGAGI. This CDR3 spans 15 amino acids.

In regard to this clonotype: A read error may account for a junction end that differs from germline. The V gene is TRBV10-3, the J gene TRBJ2-4; unclear D gene. Germline CDR1 ENHRY, CDR2 SYGVKD. The CDR3 is 13 amino acids. Written as DNA, the CDR3 is TGTGCCACCGGGCGTGACCCCACAAACACTCAGTACTTC. Its translation is CATGRDPTNTQYF.

CDR3 coding DNA: TGTGCCACCCGGGTGGGGCCCTACAATGAGCAGTTCTTC. It is translated as CATRVGPYNEQFF. V and J are TRBV6-1 and TRBJ2-1, with D possibly TRBD1 on 5 matching bases. CDR3 size: 13 residues. Germline V gene lookup returns CDR1 MNHNS and CDR2 SASEGT. V lost 10 bases and J 2 bases, leaving 12 bases between the germline ends.

This clonotype is judged medium-sized. A much larger clone differs by one base, so this may be a read error. V gene TRBV6-5 combines with J gene TRBJ2-1; no firm D call. The germline CDR1 and CDR2 sequences are MNHEY and SVGAGI. The ends were cut back, 4 bases at V and 5 bases at J, with 9 bases in the middle. This CDR3 contains 13 residues. The CDR3 DNA reads as TGTGCCAGCAGTTGGGCCGTTAACAATGAGCAGTTCTTC. Its protein is CASSWAVNNEQFF.

This clonotype was seen ten or more times. CDR3 protein: CASSQGLDNEQFF. DNA for the CDR3: TGCGCCAGCAGCCAAGGACTTGACAATGAGCAGTTCTTC. The chain couples TRBV4-3 to TRBJ2-1; D not resolved. This CDR3 is built from 13 residues. Germline V gene lookup returns CDR1 LGHNA and CDR2 YSLEER. The V and J ends lost 1 base and 5 bases respectively, with 6 bases between them.

For this clonotype: With a much larger clone just one base away, this may be a read error. The rearrangement uses TRBV4-1 and TRBJ1-2; 11 bases are a match to TRBD1. Germline trimming cut 1 base from V and 10 bases from J; bases unmatched to any gene: 8. Looked up from germline, CDR1 is MGHRA and CDR2 is YSYEKL. This CDR3 is 15 amino acids long. CDR3 residues: CASSQGTGGGRVYTF. The CDR3 nucleotides read TGCGCCAGCAGCCAAGGGACAGGGGGCGGTCGGGTCTACACCTTC.

This clonotype appeared once. The J gene is TRBJ2-1, the V gene TRBV6-1; a possible D gene is TRBD2 (6 bases). With 6 bases removed from V and 5 bases from J, the gap between germline ends came to 14 bases. CDR1 is MNHNS, CDR2 SASEGT, per germline. The CDR3 has 14 amino acids. This chain's CDR3 is CASRRGGSDNEQFF. For the CDR3, the DNA is TGTGCCAGCAGGAGGGGAGGATCTGACAATGAGCAGTTCTTC.

The rearrangement links TRBV11-3 to TRBJ2-3; D ambiguous. CDR1 SGHNT and CDR2 YENEEA come from the germline V gene. The CDR3 has 13 residues. The V and J ends lost 7 bases and 3 bases respectively, with 11 bases between them. This CDR3 is CASTGPGTDTQYF. Written as DNA, the CDR3 is TGTGCCAGCACCGGACCGGGTACAGATACGCAGTATTTT.

The chain couples TRBV7-3 to TRBJ2-5, with D perhaps assigned TRBD1 or TRBD2 (5 bases each). CDR1 and CDR2 (germline): SGHTA, FQGTGA. The V gene lost 1 base and the J gene lost 11 bases, with 23 bases spanning the gap. The CDR3 spans 16 residues. The CDR3 DNA follows: TGTGCCAGCAGCTTAATGGGGGTAGCAGGTTGGAATGAGCAGTACTTC. Protein: CASSLMGVAGWNEQYF.

This clonotype was observed many times. The rearrangement uses TRBV27 and TRBJ2-2; no definite D call. The CDR3 has 13 amino acids. Germline CDR1 MNHEY, CDR2 SMNVEV (reference sequence). V was shortened by 4 bases and J by 6 bases, with 9 bases between the two germline ends. The CDR3 sequence is CASSSLKAGELFF. For the CDR3, the DNA is TGTGCCAGCAGTTCCCTCAAGGCCGGGGAGCTGTTTTTT.

A few counts support this clonotype. V gene TRBV6-1 combines with J gene TRBJ2-3; 7 bases agree with TRBD1. This CDR3 region has 16 residues. After removal of 5 bases from V and 0 bases from J, the junction contained 8 bases not matched to a gene. Germline assignment: CDR1 MNHNS and CDR2 SASEGT. The CDR3 nucleotides read TGTGCCAGCAGTAAGGACAGGCAGACTAGCACAGATACGCAGTATTTT. Protein sequence: CASSKDRQTSTDTQYF.

The V gene is TRBV4-3, the J gene TRBJ2-7; maybe TRBD1 (5 bases). The CDR3 contains 15 residues. V lost 0 bases, J lost 2 bases, and 11 bases lay in between. Germline V gives CDR1 LGHNA, CDR2 YSLEER. The CDR3 protein is CASSQEVAGTYEQYF. The CDR3 bases are TGCGCCAGCAGCCAAGAGGTCGCAGGGACCTACGAGCAGTACTTC.

V gene TRBV6-4 combines with J gene TRBJ2-2, with 14 bases lining up with TRBD2. Germline V gene sequence: CDR1 MRHNA, CDR2 SNTAGT. Trimming took 6 bases from V and 6 from J; bases not matched to a gene: 3. This CDR3 has 15 amino acids. The CDR3 reads CASSGTSGGAGELFF. The CDR3 region has the DNA TGTGCCAGCAGCGGGACTAGCGGGGGAGCCGGGGAGCTGTTTTTT.

Worth noting for this clonotype: One end of the junction varies from germline; a read error may be responsible. This chain links TRBV6-4 with TRBJ2-5; D is possibly TRBD2 (6 bases). The CDR3 runs to 14 residues. The germline V gene has CDR1 MRHNA and CDR2 SNTAGT. In DNA form, the CDR3 reads TGTGCCGGCAGTGGGGGAGCGGGCCAAGAGACGCAGTACTTC. This encodes CAGSGGAGQETQYF.

This clonotype has ten or more counts. The chain uses TRBV6-1 and TRBJ1-1; the D is unclear. Germline lookup yields CDR1 MNHNS and CDR2 SASEGT. The CDR3 length is 14 residues. V lost 0 bases and J lost 8, with 13 bases in between. CDR3 amino acids: CASSEAVVWTEAFF. In DNA, the CDR3 is TGTGCCAGCAGTGAAGCGGTGGTTTGGACCGAAGCTTTCTTT.

The rearrangement uses TRBV6-4 and TRBJ1-1; TRBD1 agrees at 8 bases. J gave up 3 bases and V 3 bases, and 3 bases lay outside the gene matches. Germline loops: CDR1 MRHNA, CDR2 SNTAGT. There are 14 residues in the CDR3. The CDR3 sequence is CASSETGEDTEAFF. DNA for the CDR3: TGTGCCAGCAGTGAGACAGGGGAAGACACTGAAGCTTTCTTT.

This clonotype was seen a single time. This chain connects TRBV3-1 to TRBJ2-1; 9 bases map to TRBD2. J gave up 0 bases and V 2 bases, and 8 bases lay outside the gene matches. CDR3 length equals 18 residues. Looked up from germline, CDR1 is LGHDT and CDR2 is YNNKEL (reference sequence). CDR3 amino acids: CASSQILSGGSSYNEQFF. The CDR3, as DNA: TGTGCCAGCAGCCAAATTTTAAGCGGGGGGAGCTCCTACAATGAGCAGTTCTTC.

The chain recombines TRBV7-9 with TRBJ1-1; possible D gene TRBD1, 5 bases. CDR3 size: 15 residues. In germline, CDR1 is SEHNR, CDR2 FQNEAQ (reference sequence). Between the trimmed V and J ends, which lost 5 bases and 1 base, there was a span of 14 bases. The CDR3 DNA follows: TGTGCCAGCAGCCCTAGTCAGGGATGGAACACTGAAGCTTTCTTT. It translates to CASSPSQGWNTEAFF.

The rearrangement links TRBV3-1 to TRBJ2-5, with D perhaps matching TRBD1 or TRBD2 (8 bases each). CDR3 length: 14 amino acids. The germline gives CDR1 LGHDT, CDR2 YNNKEL (reference sequence). The CDR3 region has the DNA TGTGCGGGGAGCGGGGGACAGGAACAAGAGACCCAGTACTTC. Translation: CAGSGGQEQETQYF.

By frequency in the sample, this clonotype is medium-sized. In DNA form, the CDR3 reads TGTGCCAGCAGTGTCCAGAGTACCAATGAGCAGTTCTTC. Translation gives CASSVQSTNEQFF. The chain couples TRBV6-4 to TRBJ2-1, with D unresolved. Germline loops: CDR1 MRHNA, CDR2 SNTAGT. The CDR3 consists of 13 residues. V lost 4 bases to trimming and J lost 6 bases, with 10 bases between them.

V is TRBV10-3 and J is TRBJ1-2; 7 bases are a match to TRBD1. The V gene end was trimmed by 3 bases and the J gene end by 6 bases; junction bases not matched to a gene: 10. This CDR3 is built from 15 residues. The germline CDR1 and CDR2 sequences are ENHRY and SYGVKD. CDR3 region: CAISDLGTAENGYTF. The CDR3 nucleotides read TGTGCCATCAGTGATTTGGGGACAGCCGAAAATGGCTACACCTTC.

Within the sample, this clonotype is large. The J gene is TRBJ2-7, the V gene TRBV6-1, with D unclear. CDR1 is MNHNS, CDR2 SASEGT, per germline. This CDR3 contains 12 residues. V was cut by 5 bases and J by 1 base, with 6 bases left in between. The CDR3 DNA follows: TGTGCCAGCAGTCTCGTTTCCTACGAGCAGTACTTC. Amino acids: CASSLVSYEQYF.